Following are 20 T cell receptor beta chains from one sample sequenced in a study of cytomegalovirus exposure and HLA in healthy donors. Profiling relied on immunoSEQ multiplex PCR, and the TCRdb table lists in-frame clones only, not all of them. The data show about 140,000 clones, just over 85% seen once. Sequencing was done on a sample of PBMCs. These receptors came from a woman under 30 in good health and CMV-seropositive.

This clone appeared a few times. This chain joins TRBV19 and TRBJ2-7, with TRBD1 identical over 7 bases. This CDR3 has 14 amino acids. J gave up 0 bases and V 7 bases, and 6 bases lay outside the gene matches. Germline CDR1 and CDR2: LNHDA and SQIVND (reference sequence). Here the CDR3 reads CASKGASPSYEQYF. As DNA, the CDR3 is TGTGCCAGTAAGGGGGCTTCTCCCTCCTACGAGCAGTACTTC. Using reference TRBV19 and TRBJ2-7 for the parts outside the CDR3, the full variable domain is DGGITQSPKYLFRKEGQNVTLSCEQNLNHDAMYWYRQDPGQGLRLIYYSQIVNDFQKGDIAEGYSVSREKKESFPLTVTSAQKNPTAFYLCASKGASPSYEQYFGPGTRLTVT.

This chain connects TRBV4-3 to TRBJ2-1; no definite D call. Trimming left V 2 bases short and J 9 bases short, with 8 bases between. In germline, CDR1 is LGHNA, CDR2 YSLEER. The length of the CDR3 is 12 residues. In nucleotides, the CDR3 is TGCGCCAGCAGCCAACGTTCCGGTGAGCAGTTCTTC. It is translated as CASSQRSGEQFF.

The CDR3 loop reads CATSRDPSGRATDTQYF. CDR3 coding DNA: TGTGCCACCAGCAGAGACCCTAGCGGGAGGGCTACAGATACGCAGTATTTT. The chain carries TRBV15 and TRBJ2-3, with TRBD2 identical over 12 bases. The CDR3 covers 17 residues. Trimming took 0 bases from V and 3 from J; bases not matched to a gene: 4. CDR1 and CDR2 (germline): LNHNV, YYDKDF (reference sequence). Using reference TRBV15 and TRBJ2-3 for the parts outside the CDR3, the full variable domain is DAMVIQNPRYQVTQFGKPVTLSCSQTLNHNVMYWYQQKSSQAPKLLFHYYDKDFNNEADTPDNFQSRRPNTSFCFLDIRSPGLGDTAMYLCATSRDPSGRATDTQYFGPGTRLTVL.

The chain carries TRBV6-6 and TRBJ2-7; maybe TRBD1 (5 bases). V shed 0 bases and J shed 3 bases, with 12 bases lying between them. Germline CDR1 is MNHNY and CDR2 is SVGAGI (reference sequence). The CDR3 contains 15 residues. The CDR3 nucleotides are TGTGCCAGCAGTTACTCAGGGGCCGGGTTCTACGAGCAGTACTTC. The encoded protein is CASSYSGAGFYEQYF.

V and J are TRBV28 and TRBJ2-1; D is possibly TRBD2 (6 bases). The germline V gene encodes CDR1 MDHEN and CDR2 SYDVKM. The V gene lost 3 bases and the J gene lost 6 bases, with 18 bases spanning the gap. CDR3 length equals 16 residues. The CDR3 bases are TGTGCCAGCAGTTTGGGGGGTCAACCAAATGGCAATGAGCAGTTCTTC. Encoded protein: CASSLGGQPNGNEQFF.

This CDR3 reads CASTWGQPSEKLFF. The DNA for the CDR3 is TGTGCCAGCACTTGGGGACAGCCTTCAGAAAAACTGTTTTTT. The chain has TRBV28 and TRBJ1-4; 7 bases align to TRBD1. Germline V gene lookup returns CDR1 MDHEN and CDR2 SYDVKM. This CDR3 is built from 14 residues. The V and J ends lost 7 bases and 8 bases, in that order; junction bases with no gene match: 10. Full variable domain (outside the CDR3, taken from reference TRBV28 and TRBJ1-4): DVKVTQSSRYLVKRTGEKVFLECVQDMDHENMFWYRQDPGLGLRLIYFSYDVKMKEKGDIPEGYSVSREKKERFSLILESASTNQTSMYLCASTWGQPSEKLFFGSGTQLSVL.

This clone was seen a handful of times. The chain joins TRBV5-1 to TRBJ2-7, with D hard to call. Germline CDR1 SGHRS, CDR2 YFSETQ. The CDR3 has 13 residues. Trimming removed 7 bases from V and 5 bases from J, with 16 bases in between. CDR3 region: CASGAAPKDEQYF. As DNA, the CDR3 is TGCGCCAGCGGCGCGGCCCCCAAGGACGAGCAGTACTTC.

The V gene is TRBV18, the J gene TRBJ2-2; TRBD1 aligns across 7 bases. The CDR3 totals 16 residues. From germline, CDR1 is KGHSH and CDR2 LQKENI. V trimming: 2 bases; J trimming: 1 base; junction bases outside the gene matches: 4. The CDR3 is CASSPVGTENTGELFF. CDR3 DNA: TGTGCCAGCTCACCAGTGGGGACAGAGAACACCGGGGAGCTGTTTTTT.

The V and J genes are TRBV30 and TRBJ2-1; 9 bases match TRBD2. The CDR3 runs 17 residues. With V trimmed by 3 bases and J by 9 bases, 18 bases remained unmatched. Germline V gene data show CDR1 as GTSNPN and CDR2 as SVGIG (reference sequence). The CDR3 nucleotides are TGTGCCTGGAGATCGGTGGTTCGGCTAGCGGGATCTTTTGAGCAGTTCTTC. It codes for CAWRSVVRLAGSFEQFF.

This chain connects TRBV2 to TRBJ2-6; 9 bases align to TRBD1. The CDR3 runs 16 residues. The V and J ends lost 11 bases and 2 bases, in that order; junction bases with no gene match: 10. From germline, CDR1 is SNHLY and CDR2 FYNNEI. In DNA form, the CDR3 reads TGTGCCGGAAGGACAGGGGAATTTCCTGGGGCCAACGTCCTGACTTTC. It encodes CAGRTGEFPGANVLTF.

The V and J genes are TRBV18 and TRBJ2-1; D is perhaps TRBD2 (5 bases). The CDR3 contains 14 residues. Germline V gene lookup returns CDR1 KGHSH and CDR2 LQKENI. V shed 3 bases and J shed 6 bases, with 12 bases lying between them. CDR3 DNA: TGTGCCAGCTCACCCGGGATGAGGGTCAATGAGCAGTTCTTC. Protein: CASSPGMRVNEQFF.

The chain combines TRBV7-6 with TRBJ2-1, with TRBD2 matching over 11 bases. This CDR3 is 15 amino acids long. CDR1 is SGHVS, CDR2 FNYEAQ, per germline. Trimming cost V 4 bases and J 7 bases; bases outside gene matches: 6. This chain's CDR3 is CASSSLAGGLNEQFF. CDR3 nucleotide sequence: TGTGCCAGCAGCTCCCTAGCGGGGGGACTTAATGAGCAGTTCTTC.

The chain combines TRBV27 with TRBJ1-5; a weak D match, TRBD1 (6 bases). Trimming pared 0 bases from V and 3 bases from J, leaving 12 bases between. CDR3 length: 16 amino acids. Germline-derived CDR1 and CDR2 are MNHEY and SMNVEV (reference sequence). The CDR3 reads CASSLSAQGSNQPQHF. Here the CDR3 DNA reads TGTGCCAGCAGTTTATCCGCACAGGGATCCAATCAGCCCCAGCATTTT.

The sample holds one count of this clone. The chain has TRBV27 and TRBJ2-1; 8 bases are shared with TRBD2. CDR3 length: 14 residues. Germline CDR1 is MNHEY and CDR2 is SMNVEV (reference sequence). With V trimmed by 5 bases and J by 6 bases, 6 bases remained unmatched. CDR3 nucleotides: TGTGCCAGCAGTCTCATAGCGGGGACCAATGAGCAGTTCTTC. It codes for CASSLIAGTNEQFF.

The CDR3 reads CASSPHPGQGPTYEQYF. As DNA, the CDR3 is TGTGCCAGTAGTCCGCACCCAGGACAGGGCCCAACCTACGAGCAGTACTTC. This sequence joins TRBV19 and TRBJ2-7; TRBD1 agrees at 8 bases. The CDR3 runs 17 residues. J lost 2 bases, V lost 5 bases, and 14 bases had no gene match. Looked up from germline, CDR1 is LNHDA and CDR2 is SQIVND (reference sequence). The whole variable domain, remainder taken from reference TRBV19 and TRBJ2-7, is DGGITQSPKYLFRKEGQNVTLSCEQNLNHDAMYWYRQDPGQGLRLIYYSQIVNDFQKGDIAEGYSVSREKKESFPLTVTSAQKNPTAFYLCASSPHPGQGPTYEQYFGPGTRLTVT.

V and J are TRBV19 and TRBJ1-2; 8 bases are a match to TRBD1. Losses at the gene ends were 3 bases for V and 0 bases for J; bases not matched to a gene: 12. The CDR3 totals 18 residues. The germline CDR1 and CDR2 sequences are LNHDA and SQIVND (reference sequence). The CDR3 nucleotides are TGTGCCAGTAGTATTGCTGGGACAGGTCTGGTGGCTAACTATGGCTACACCTTC. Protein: CASSIAGTGLVANYGYTF.

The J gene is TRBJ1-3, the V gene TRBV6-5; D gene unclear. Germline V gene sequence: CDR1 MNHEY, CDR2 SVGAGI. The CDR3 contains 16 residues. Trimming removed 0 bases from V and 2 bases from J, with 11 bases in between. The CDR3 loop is CASSYSLYATGNTIYF. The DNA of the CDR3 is TGTGCCAGCAGTTACTCGCTCTATGCTACTGGAAACACCATATATTTT.

This chain's CDR3 is CASTGTGLKKLFF. CDR3 sequence (DNA): TGTGCCAGTACCGGGACAGGGTTGAAAAAACTGTTTTTT. The chain recombines TRBV19 with TRBJ1-4; 9 nucleotides align to TRBD1. Germline V gene data show CDR1 as LNHDA and CDR2 as SQIVND (reference sequence). The CDR3 is 13 residues long. V shed 7 bases and J 9 bases; nucleotides not matched to a gene: 6.

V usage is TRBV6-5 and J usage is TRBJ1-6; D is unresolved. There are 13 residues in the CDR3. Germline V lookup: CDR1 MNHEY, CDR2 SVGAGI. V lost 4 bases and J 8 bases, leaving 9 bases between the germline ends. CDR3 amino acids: CASSFGNYSPLHF. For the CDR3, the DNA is TGTGCCAGCAGTTTCGGGAACTATTCACCCCTCCACTTT.

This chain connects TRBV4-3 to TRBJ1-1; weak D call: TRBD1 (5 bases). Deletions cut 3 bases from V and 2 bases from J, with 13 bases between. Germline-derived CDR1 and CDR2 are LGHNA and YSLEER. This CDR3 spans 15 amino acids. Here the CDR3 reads CASSQSQEGNTEAFF. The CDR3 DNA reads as TGCGCCAGCAGCCAGTCACAGGAAGGCAACACTGAAGCTTTCTTT.